The 29 T cell receptor beta chains below all came from one sample that was sequenced in a study of T-cell memory formation after mild COVID-19. In TCRdb, the 5' RACE reads were re-called with MiXCR into one record per CDR3 protein. The sample includes about 110,000 distinct CDR3 sequences, approximately 15% of them seen just once. The sequencing input was PBMCs or a T cell subset sorted from them (not recorded which). Receptors were obtained from an adult woman who had mild COVID-19 (a few samples of this study predate the infection). Cell type and time point are not known.

This clonotype was seen a few times. This chain uses TRBV12-3 or TRBV12-4 with TRBJ1-1; D unresolved. The CDR3 spans 13 residues. V was shortened by 1 base and J by 4 bases, with 7 bases between the two germline ends. CDR3 DNA: TGTGCCAGCAGTTTAGAGGTAGGCACTGAAGCTTTCTTT. Amino acid sequence: CASSLEVGTEAFF.

The V and J genes are TRBV3-1 and TRBJ2-1; D is unresolved. The V gene's germline CDR1 is LGHDT and CDR2 YNNKEL (reference sequence). Trimming pared 4 bases from V and 6 bases from J, leaving 7 bases between. The CDR3 totals 12 residues. In DNA, the CDR3 is TGTGCCAGCAGCCCTCCCGCCAATGAGCAGTTCTTC. Its translation is CASSPPANEQFF.

This clonotype was counted only a few times. The genes are TRBV13 and TRBJ1-1; no clear D gene. The V and J ends lost 5 bases and 1 base respectively, with 11 bases between them. The CDR3 is 14 amino acids. The germline gives CDR1 PRHDT, CDR2 FYEKMQ (reference sequence). The CDR3 loop reads CASSHSSTNTEAFF. The CDR3 nucleotides read TGTGCCAGCAGCCACAGTTCGACGAACACTGAAGCTTTCTTT.

This clonotype was counted only a few times. The chain combines TRBV29-1 with TRBJ2-1; D gene ambiguous. The CDR3 has 12 amino acids. CDR1 is SQVTM, CDR2 ANQGSEA, per germline. V lost 2 bases, J lost 6 bases, and 8 bases lay in between. The CDR3 DNA reads as TGCAGCGTTGAAATAGGGCTCAATGAGCAGTTCTTC. This sequence encodes CSVEIGLNEQFF.

This clonotype was counted a few times. The rearrangement uses TRBV20-1 and TRBJ2-7; TRBD2 is a possible D gene (5 bases). Per germline, CDR1 DFQATT and CDR2 SNEGSKA (reference sequence). The CDR3 sequence is 12 residues long. V was pared by 3 bases and J by 4 bases, with 10 bases between. The CDR3 region is CSASYEGYEQYF. The CDR3 nucleotides are TGCAGTGCTAGTTACGAGGGATACGAGCAGTACTTC.

The V gene is TRBV30, the J gene TRBJ2-7; TRBD2 matches 7 bases. The CDR3 extends over 14 amino acids. V lost 4 bases to trimming and J lost 2 bases; unmatched junction nucleotides: 8. Germline CDR1 reads GTSNPN; CDR2 reads SVGIG (reference sequence). The CDR3 DNA sequence: TGTGCCTGGACCCTTAGCGGGTCCACCTACGAGCAGTACTTC. Translated, it gives CAWTLSGSTYEQYF.

This clonotype was picked up a small number of times. The chain recombines TRBV11-3 with TRBJ2-1, with D tentatively TRBD2 (5 bases). Germline V gene sequence: CDR1 SGHNT, CDR2 YENEEA. V shed 2 bases and J shed 2 bases, with 10 bases lying between them. There are 15 residues in the CDR3. The CDR3, as DNA: TGTGCCAGCAGCTTAAGGAGGTCCACCTACAATGAGCAGTTCTTC. It translates to CASSLRRSTYNEQFF.

This clonotype was seen at least ten times. V is TRBV7-6 and J is TRBJ1-6, with TRBD1 as a possible D gene (6 bases). Germline CDR1 SGHVS, CDR2 FNYEAQ. Trimming removed 8 bases from V and 6 bases from J, with 17 bases in between. The CDR3 loop spans 15 amino acids. CDR3 DNA: TGTGCCAGCGCATCAGGGGAAGGGTCTAATTCACCCCTCCACTTT. This gives the protein CASASGEGSNSPLHF.

This clonotype showed up just a few times. The J gene is TRBJ2-7, the V gene TRBV21-1. TRBV21-1 is termed a pseudogene. The CDR3 consists of 15 residues. CDR3 amino acids: CASSKAPKVPYEQYF. CDR3 nucleotide sequence: TGTGCCAGCAGCAAAGCTCCCAAGGTTCCCTACGAGCAGTACTTC.

The rearrangement uses TRBV20-1 and TRBJ2-1, with a tentative D call TRBD2 (6 bases). CDR1 is DFQATT and CDR2 is SNEGSKA in the germline V gene (reference sequence). The length of the CDR3 is 9 residues. CDR3: CSPGRLGFF. The CDR3 nucleotides are TGCAGCCCGGGGAGACTAGGGTTCTTC.

A few counts support this clonotype. The chain is built from TRBV18 and TRBJ2-1; D gene ambiguous. This CDR3 is 15 amino acids long. The germline V gene encodes CDR1 KGHSH and CDR2 LQKENI. V gave up 3 bases and J gave up 0 bases, with 9 bases separating them. Written as DNA, the CDR3 is TGTGCCAGCTCACCGGGGTTTAGCTCCTACAATGAGCAGTTCTTC. Its protein product is CASSPGFSSYNEQFF.

The chain links TRBV10-2 to TRBJ2-6; the D is unclear. Germline V lookup: CDR1 WSHSY, CDR2 SAAADI. The ends were cut back, 3 bases at V and 0 bases at J, with 3 bases in the middle. The length of the CDR3 is 14 residues. The CDR3 sequence: CASSDTSGANVLTF. As DNA, the CDR3 is TGCGCCAGCAGTGACACCTCTGGGGCCAACGTCCTGACTTTC.

V and J are TRBV5-4 and TRBJ2-3, with 7 bases matching TRBD1. CDR1 SGHNT and CDR2 YYREEE come from the germline V gene (reference sequence). Unmatched junction bases numbered 6, after V lost 0 bases and J lost 2 bases. The CDR3 totals 16 residues. CDR3 amino acids: CASSLGTGLDTDTQYF. Written as DNA, the CDR3 is TGTGCCAGCAGCTTGGGGACAGGATTAGACACAGATACGCAGTATTTT. The full variable domain, completed using reference TRBV5-4 and TRBJ2-3, is ETGVTQSPTHLIKTRGQQVTLRCSSQSGHNTVSWYQQALGQGPQFIFQYYREEENGRGNFPPRFSGLQFPNYSSELNVNALELDDSALYLCASSLGTGLDTDTQYFGPGTRLTVL.

This clonotype was observed a handful of times. Sequence at one end of the junction differs from germline and may be a read error. The rearrangement joins TRBV20-1 to TRBJ2-1; TRBD1 aligns across 8 bases. Germline V gives CDR1 DFQATT, CDR2 SNEGSKA (reference sequence). The CDR3 extends over 14 amino acids. In DNA form, the CDR3 reads TGCAGTGCCGCGGACAGGGCCTCCTTCAATGAGCAGTTCTTC. This sequence encodes CSAADRASFNEQFF.

This clonotype has only a few counts. J is TRBJ2-5 and V is TRBV4-3; D might be TRBD1 (6 bases). Trimming removed 11 bases at V and 4 bases at J, with 17 bases between. Germline lookup yields CDR1 LGHNA and CDR2 YSLEER. The CDR3 is 13 residues long. CDR3 protein: CAGPRTGPETQYF. The CDR3 DNA reads TGCGCCGGACCTCGAACAGGGCCAGAGACCCAGTACTTC.

The chain couples TRBV7-3 to TRBJ2-1, with D tentatively TRBD2 (6 bases). CDR1 and CDR2 (germline): SGHTA, FQGTGA. V lost 1 base to trimming and J lost 7 bases, with 14 bases between them. CDR3 length: 15 residues. CDR3 sequence (DNA): TGTGCCAGCAGCTTAATCCGCGGGGCCCGGAATGAGCAGTTCTTC. Encoded protein: CASSLIRGARNEQFF.

This clonotype was seen a few times. CDR3 residues: CASSAPLQETQYF. Written as DNA, the CDR3 is TGTGCCAGCAGCGCCCCACTCCAAGAGACCCAGTACTTC. The V call is TRBV7-6, the J call TRBJ2-5, with D hard to call. Germline V gene data show CDR1 as SGHVS and CDR2 as FNYEAQ. This CDR3 region has 13 residues. V dropped 5 bases and J dropped 1 base, with 8 bases sitting between them.

The genes are TRBV4-1 and TRBJ2-7, with TRBD1 matching 7 bases. J lost 6 bases, V lost 0 bases, and 5 bases had no gene match. Germline loops: CDR1 MGHRA, CDR2 YSYEKL. The CDR3 is 14 amino acids. This chain's CDR3 is CASSQDRQGVEQYF. CDR3 sequence (DNA): TGCGCCAGCAGCCAAGATCGACAGGGAGTCGAGCAGTACTTC.

The chain is built from TRBV7-6 and TRBJ2-7; 8 positions agree with TRBD2. The CDR3 totals 16 residues. Germline V gives CDR1 SGHVS, CDR2 FNYEAQ. The trim removed 1 base at V and 2 bases at J, leaving 7 bases unmatched. The chain's CDR3 is CASSLGGGRIPYEQYF. CDR3 nucleotides: TGTGCCAGCAGCTTAGGTGGCGGGAGGATACCCTACGAGCAGTACTTC.

This sequence joins TRBV6-2 or TRBV6-3 and TRBJ2-7; D is unresolved. With 2 bases removed from V and 0 bases from J, the gap between germline ends came to 11 bases. The CDR3 sequence is 15 residues long. Germline V gene data show CDR1 as MNHEY and CDR2 as SVGEGT. The CDR3: CASSYMAEHSYEQYF. CDR3 DNA sequence: TGTGCCAGCAGTTACATGGCGGAGCACTCCTACGAGCAGTACTTC.

This clonotype appeared a few times. This chain connects TRBV5-1 to TRBJ1-5; 9 bases map to TRBD1. The CDR3 consists of 15 residues. Germline V gives CDR1 SGHRS, CDR2 YFSETQ. Trimming at V came to 5 bases and at J to 5 bases, leaving 8 bases not matched to a gene. DNA for the CDR3: TGCGCCAGCAGACGGGACAGGGATGGCGATCAGCCCCAGCATTTT. Protein product: CASRRDRDGDQPQHF.

In this sample, this clonotype turned up many times. One end of the junction does not line up with germline, which may come from a read error. V usage is TRBV7-6 and J usage is TRBJ2-7; a possible D gene is TRBD1 (6 bases). CDR1 and CDR2 (germline): SGHVS, FNYEAQ. CDR3 length: 14 residues. The CDR3 region is CAISQPTAGAEQYF. CDR3 nucleotides: TGTGCCATCAGCCAACCGACGGCAGGGGCCGAGCAGTACTTC.

This clonotype was seen more than once but under ten times. V is TRBV9 and J is TRBJ2-7, with D possibly matching TRBD1 (5 bases). The CDR3 is 13 amino acids. Trimming took off 2 bases at V and 6 bases at J, with 12 bases between the two ends. CDR1 is SGDLS and CDR2 is YYNGEE in the germline V gene. The CDR3 loop is CASSVDIGGEQYF. CDR3 DNA sequence: TGTGCCAGCAGCGTGGACATTGGCGGCGAGCAGTACTTC.

The chain recombines TRBV5-1 with TRBJ1-1; 8 bases are a match to TRBD1. The junction had 3 bases not matched to a gene; V was cut back by 0 bases and J by 5 bases. Looked up from germline, CDR1 is SGHRS and CDR2 is YFSETQ. This CDR3 region has 14 residues. The chain's CDR3 is CASSLGQGWTEAFF. The CDR3 DNA reads as TGCGCCAGCAGCTTGGGACAGGGGTGGACTGAAGCTTTCTTT.

This rearrangement joins TRBV7-3 to TRBJ1-4, with D possibly being TRBD1 (6 bases). Germline CDR1 and CDR2: SGHTA and FQGTGA. V was cut by 1 base and J by 8 bases, with 14 bases left in between. The CDR3 runs 15 residues. CDR3 protein: CASSLIGGAGEKLFF. In DNA form, the CDR3 reads TGTGCCAGCAGCTTAATAGGGGGTGCCGGGGAAAAACTGTTTTTT.

This clonotype was counted a few times. The CDR3 nucleotides are TGTGCCAGCAGCAAAACTGGGGTTAATGAAAAACTGTTTTTT. Translating it yields CASSKTGVNEKLFF. The rearrangement links TRBV9 to TRBJ1-4; D not resolved. The V gene's germline CDR1 is SGDLS and CDR2 YYNGEE. Trimming stripped 4 bases from V and 4 bases from J, with 11 bases between. The CDR3 sequence is 14 residues long.

The chain has TRBV5-1 and TRBJ2-1; 11 bases fit TRBD2. The germline V gene encodes CDR1 SGHRS and CDR2 YFSETQ. The CDR3 extends over 17 amino acids. J lost 4 bases, V lost 3 bases, and 9 bases had no gene match. The CDR3 region is CASSSLSVAGGYNEQFF. CDR3 DNA sequence: TGCGCCAGCAGCTCCCTGTCGGTAGCGGGGGGGTACAATGAGCAGTTCTTC.

CDR3 in amino acids: CASSPQGGTYEQYF. The CDR3 region has the DNA TGCGCCAGCAGCCCCCAGGGGGGAACCTACGAGCAGTACTTC. The chain combines TRBV5-1 with TRBJ2-7, with D possibly matching TRBD1 (7 bases). Germline CDR1 SGHRS, CDR2 YFSETQ. The CDR3 runs 14 residues. V lost 4 bases, J lost 2 bases, and 13 bases lay in between.

The chain combines TRBV12-3 or TRBV12-4 with TRBJ2-3; D is perhaps TRBD2 (6 bases). V lost 3 bases and J 2 bases, leaving 18 bases between the germline ends. The CDR3 loop spans 17 amino acids. CDR3 DNA: TGTGCCAGCAGTTTTCGTCTGGAGGGGCTTCACACAGATACGCAGTATTTT. Its translation is CASSFRLEGLHTDTQYF.